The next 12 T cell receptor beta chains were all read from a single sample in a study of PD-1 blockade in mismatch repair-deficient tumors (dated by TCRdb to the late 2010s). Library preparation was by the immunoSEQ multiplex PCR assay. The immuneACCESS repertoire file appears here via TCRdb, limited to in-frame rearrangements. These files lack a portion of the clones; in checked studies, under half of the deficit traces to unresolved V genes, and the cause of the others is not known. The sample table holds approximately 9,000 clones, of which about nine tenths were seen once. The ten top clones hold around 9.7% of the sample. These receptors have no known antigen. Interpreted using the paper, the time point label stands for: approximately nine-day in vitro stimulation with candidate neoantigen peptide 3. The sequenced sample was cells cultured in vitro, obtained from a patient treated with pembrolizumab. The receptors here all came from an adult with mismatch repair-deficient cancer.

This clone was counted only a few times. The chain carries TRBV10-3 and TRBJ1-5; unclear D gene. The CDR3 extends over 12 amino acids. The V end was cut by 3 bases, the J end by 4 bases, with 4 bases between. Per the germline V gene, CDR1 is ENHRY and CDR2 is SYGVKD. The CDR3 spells CAISDRNQPQHF. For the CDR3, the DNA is TGTGCCATCAGTGACAGGAATCAGCCCCAGCATTTT.

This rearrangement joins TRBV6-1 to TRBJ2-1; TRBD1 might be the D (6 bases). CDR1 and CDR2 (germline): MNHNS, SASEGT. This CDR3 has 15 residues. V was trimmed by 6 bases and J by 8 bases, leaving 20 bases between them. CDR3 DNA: TGTGCCAGCAGACCCGACATACAGGGCAGGGATGAGCAGTTCTTC. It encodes CASRPDIQGRDEQFF.

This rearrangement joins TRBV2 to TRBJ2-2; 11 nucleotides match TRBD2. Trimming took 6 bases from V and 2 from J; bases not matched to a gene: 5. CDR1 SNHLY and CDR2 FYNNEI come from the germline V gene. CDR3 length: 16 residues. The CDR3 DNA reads TGTGCCAGCAGGGGACTAGCGGTATCTAACACCGGGGAGCTGTTTTTT. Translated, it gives CASRGLAVSNTGELFF.

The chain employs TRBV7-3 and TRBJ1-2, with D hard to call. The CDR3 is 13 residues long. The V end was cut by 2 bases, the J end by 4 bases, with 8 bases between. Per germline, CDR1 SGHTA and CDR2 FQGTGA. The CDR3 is CASSLDPSYGYTF. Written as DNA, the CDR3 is TGTGCCAGCAGCTTAGATCCGAGCTATGGCTACACCTTC.

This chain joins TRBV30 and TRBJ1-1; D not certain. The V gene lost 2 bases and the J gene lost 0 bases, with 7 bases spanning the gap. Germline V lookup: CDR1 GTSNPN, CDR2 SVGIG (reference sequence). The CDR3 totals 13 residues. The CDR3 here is CAWSRQLNTEAFF. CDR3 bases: TGTGCCTGGAGTCGGCAGTTGAACACTGAAGCTTTCTTT. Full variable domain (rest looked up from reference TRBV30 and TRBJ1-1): SQTIHQWPATLVQPVGSPLSLECTVEGTSNPNLYWYRQAAGRGLQLLFYSVGIGQISSEVPQNLSASRPQDRQFILSSKKLLLSDSGFYLCAWSRQLNTEAFFGQGTRLTVV.

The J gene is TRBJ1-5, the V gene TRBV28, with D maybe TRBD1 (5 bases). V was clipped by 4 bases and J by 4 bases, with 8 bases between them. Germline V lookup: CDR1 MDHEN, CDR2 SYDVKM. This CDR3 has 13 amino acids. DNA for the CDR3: TGTGCCAGCAGTTCCCGACAGAATCAGCCCCAGCATTTT. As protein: CASSSRQNQPQHF.

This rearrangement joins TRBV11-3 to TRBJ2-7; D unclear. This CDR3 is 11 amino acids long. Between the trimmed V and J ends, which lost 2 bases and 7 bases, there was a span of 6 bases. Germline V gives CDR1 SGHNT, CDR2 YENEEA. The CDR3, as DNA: TGTGCCAGCAGCTTAAATCAGGAGCAGTACTTC. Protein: CASSLNQEQYF.

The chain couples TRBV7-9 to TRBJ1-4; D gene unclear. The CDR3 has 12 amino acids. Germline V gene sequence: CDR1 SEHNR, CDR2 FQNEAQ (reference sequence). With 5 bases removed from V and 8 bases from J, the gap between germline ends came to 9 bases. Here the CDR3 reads CASSPHSEKLFF. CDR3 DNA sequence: TGTGCCAGCAGCCCTCACAGCGAAAAACTGTTTTTT.

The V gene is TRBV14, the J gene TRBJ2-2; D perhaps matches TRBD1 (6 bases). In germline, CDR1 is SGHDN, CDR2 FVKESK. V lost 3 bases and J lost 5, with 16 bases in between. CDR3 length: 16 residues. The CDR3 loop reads CASSQINREYTGELFF. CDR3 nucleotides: TGTGCCAGCAGCCAGATTAACAGGGAGTATACCGGGGAGCTGTTTTTT. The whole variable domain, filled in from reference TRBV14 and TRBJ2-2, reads EAGVTQFPSHSVIEKGQTVTLRCDPISGHDNLYWYRRVMGKEIKFLLHFVKESKQDESGMPNNRFLAERTGGTYSTLKVQPAELEDSGVYFCASSQINREYTGELFFGEGSRLTVL.

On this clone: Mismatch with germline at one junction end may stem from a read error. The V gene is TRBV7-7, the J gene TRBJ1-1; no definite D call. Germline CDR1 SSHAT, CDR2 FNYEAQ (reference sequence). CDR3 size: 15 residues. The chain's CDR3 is CASSPLLGLNTEAFF. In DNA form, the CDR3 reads TGTGCTAGCAGCCCCCTTTTGGGTCTGAACACTGAAGCTTTCTTT.

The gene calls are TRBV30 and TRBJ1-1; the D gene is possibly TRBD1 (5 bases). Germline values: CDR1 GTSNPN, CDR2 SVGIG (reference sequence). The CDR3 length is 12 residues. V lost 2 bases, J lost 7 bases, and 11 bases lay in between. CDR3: CAWSLGGVEAFF. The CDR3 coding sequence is TGTGCCTGGAGTTTGGGGGGGGTTGAAGCTTTCTTT. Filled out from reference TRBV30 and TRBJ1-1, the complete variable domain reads SQTIHQWPATLVQPVGSPLSLECTVEGTSNPNLYWYRQAAGRGLQLLFYSVGIGQISSEVPQNLSASRPQDRQFILSSKKLLLSDSGFYLCAWSLGGVEAFFGQGTRLTVV.

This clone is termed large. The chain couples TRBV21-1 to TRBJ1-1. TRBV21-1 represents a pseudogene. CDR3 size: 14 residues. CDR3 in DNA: TGTGCCAGCAGCAGAGGAGGCCAAATCACTGAAGCTTTCTTT. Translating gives CASSRGGQITEAFF.